What follows describes a single T cell receptor (beta chain). This sample is drawn from a study of blood T cell repertoires in COVID-19. Study overall: From the United States, Italy and Spain came samples of acute and convalescent COVID-19. Sample material is recorded as cDNA or gDNA derived from T cells, B-cell-depleted T cells, or PBMCs.

Authors' processing steps: Reference gene primers were amplified, and this amplification served to estimate nucleated cell counts. Method: immunoSEQ multiplex PCR; TCRdb's copy keeps in-frame clones and lacks some. That table supplies the V and J calls and clone size; D and trimming were determined from the DNA. The table records 65,000 to 80,000 clones, approximately 80% of them present only once. V lost 4 bases and J 8 bases, leaving 17 bases between the germline ends. CDR1 is SGHAT, CDR2 FQDESV, per germline (reference sequence). The CDR3 extends over 14 amino acids. The clonotype comes from a human donor in a cohort sampled during active COVID-19. V usage is TRBV11-1 and J usage is TRBJ2-5; a possible D gene is TRBD2 (5 bases). Sequenced input: peripheral blood. This chain's CDR3 is CASSSREGRQTQYF. CDR3 coding DNA: TGTGCCAGCAGCTCTAGAGAAGGGAGACAAACCCAGTACTTC. The whole variable domain, remainder taken from reference TRBV11-1 and TRBJ2-5, is EAEVAQSPRYKITEKSQAVAFWCDPISGHATLYWYRQILGQGPELLVQFQDESVVDDSQLPKDRFSAERLKGVDSTLKIQPAELGDSAMYLCASSSREGRQTQYFGPGTRLLVL.